The sequence of this T cell receptor (beta chain) was determined in a study of identical twins. The trim removed 3 bases at V and 5 bases at J, leaving 7 bases unmatched. The length of the CDR3 is 14 residues. Looked up from germline, CDR1 is DFQATT and CDR2 is SNEGSKA (reference sequence). Points from the study as a whole: Cross-sectional statistical analysis was relied on for the conclusions, without the same donors being followed. Zero-insertion results could be subject to partial confounding by invariant MAIT and iNKT cells.

This clonotype has just a few counts. Antigen: not known. Through template switching, a universal primer site was introduced, and the cDNA contained unique molecular identifiers. TCRdb re-called the 5' RACE reads with MiXCR, one entry per CDR3 protein. The table lists fewer than 250,000 distinct CDR3 sequences, 7.5% of them singletons, with about 5.8% in the top ten. The sample was also linked to a second study, of yellow fever vaccine responses in identical twins. That work states: Reportedly, the response of twins' T cells to the vaccine seemed partly convergent, partly personalized.

Sequenced: CD8+ T cells sorted from blood. This clonotype originated in a woman aged 18-29 years in good health. This chain connects TRBV20-1 to TRBJ2-1; 7 bases are shared with TRBD2. The CDR3, as DNA: TGCAGTGCTAGGGCGGGGCGGGAGCACAATGAGCAGTTCTTC. This codes for CSARAGREHNEQFF.